The 11 T cell receptor beta chains presented below share a single source sample, sequenced in a study of shared clonotypes between healthy human individuals. Produced via immunoSEQ multiplex PCR; TCRdb's table is partial and in-frame only. The sample yields around 700,000 clones, 72% seen once. The sample was memory CD4+ T cells sorted from blood. Stated subset: CD45RA-negative fraction. The receptors originated from a woman aged 30 to 39 in good health.

The rearrangement links TRBV7-2 to TRBJ2-2; D uncertain. The CDR3 length is 15 residues. The V gene's germline CDR1 is SGHTA and CDR2 FQGNSA. V was pared by 1 base and J by 2 bases, with 8 bases between. The CDR3 nucleotides are TGTGCCAGCAGCTTAGTATATTATAACACCGGGGAGCTGTTTTTT. The encoded protein is CASSLVYYNTGELFF.

The J gene is TRBJ1-1, the V gene TRBV2; D remains unclear. Germline CDR1 reads SNHLY; CDR2 reads FYNNEI. With 9 bases removed from V and 0 bases from J, the gap between germline ends came to 11 bases. The CDR3 has 13 amino acids. The CDR3 region is CARVSGMNTEAFF. The CDR3 DNA follows: TGTGCCAGGGTTAGTGGGATGAACACTGAAGCTTTCTTT.

V and J are TRBV14 and TRBJ2-7; 10 nucleotides align to TRBD2. The CDR3 is 11 amino acids. The junction had 0 bases not matched to a gene; V was cut back by 2 bases and J by 11 bases. Germline V gives CDR1 SGHDN, CDR2 FVKESK. The CDR3 bases are TGTGCCAGCAGCCAAACTAGCGGGAAGTACTTC. Translation: CASSQTSGKYF.

The rearrangement joins TRBV4-1 to TRBJ2-7, with a weak D call TRBD1 (5 bases). CDR3 length: 13 residues. Per the germline V gene, CDR1 is MGHRA and CDR2 is YSYEKL. V gave up 1 base and J gave up 4 bases, with 8 bases separating them. This CDR3 is CASSQGTNYEQYF. In DNA form, the CDR3 reads TGCGCCAGCAGCCAAGGGACAAATTACGAGCAGTACTTC.

The V and J genes are TRBV4-1 and TRBJ2-1; tentatively, D is TRBD2 (6 bases). This CDR3 region has 17 residues. Trimming took 1 base from V and 2 from J, leaving 15 bases between them. The germline gives CDR1 MGHRA, CDR2 YSYEKL. The CDR3 protein is CASSQGLLARTYNEQFF. The CDR3 DNA sequence: TGCGCCAGCAGCCAAGGTTTGCTAGCGAGGACCTACAATGAGCAGTTCTTC.

The V and J genes are TRBV7-3 and TRBJ2-5; possibly TRBD1 for D (5 bases). V was trimmed by 2 bases and J by 2 bases, leaving 12 bases between them. The germline V gene encodes CDR1 SGHTA and CDR2 FQGTGA. The CDR3 extends over 15 amino acids. CDR3 residues: CASSLRLGQQETQYF. The DNA of the CDR3 is TGTGCCAGCAGCTTACGTCTGGGGCAGCAAGAGACCCAGTACTTC.

The gene calls are TRBV11-2 and TRBJ2-1; 8 positions agree with TRBD2. CDR1 and CDR2 (germline): SGHAT, FQNNGV. The ends lost 3 bases at V and 13 bases at J; junction bases unmatched: 11. The CDR3 sequence is 14 residues long. CDR3: CASSFEPSGPNQFF. CDR3 DNA sequence: TGTGCCAGCAGCTTTGAACCTAGCGGGCCTAATCAGTTCTTC.

V gene TRBV7-9 combines with J gene TRBJ1-4; 9 bases map to TRBD1. CDR3 size: 16 residues. Trimming cost V 4 bases and J 3 bases; bases outside gene matches: 6. CDR1 and CDR2 (germline): SEHNR, FQNEAQ (reference sequence). The CDR3 here is CASSSDRGAANEKLFF. The CDR3 coding sequence is TGTGCCAGCAGCTCCGACAGGGGGGCTGCTAATGAAAAACTGTTTTTT.

The V and J genes are TRBV2 and TRBJ1-1, with D perhaps matching TRBD1 (6 bases). V was shortened by 4 bases and J by 11 bases, with 20 bases between the two germline ends. Germline lookup yields CDR1 SNHLY and CDR2 FYNNEI. This CDR3 comprises 14 residues. The CDR3 DNA is TGTGCCAGCAGTGGGATCCTGACAGGCCTGGAGGCTTTCTTT. Its protein product is CASSGILTGLEAFF.

The chain combines TRBV7-9 with TRBJ2-5; D uncertain. This CDR3 is built from 15 residues. Germline V CDR1 and CDR2: SEHNR, FQNEAQ (reference sequence). V was cut by 0 bases and J by 5 bases, with 13 bases left in between. CDR3 nucleotide sequence: TGTGCCAGCAGCTTAGCATACGGACGTGGGGAGACCCAGTACTTC. Its translation is CASSLAYGRGETQYF. Supplemented by reference TRBV7-9 and TRBJ2-5, the full variable domain reads DTGVSQNPRHKITKRGQNVTFRCDPISEHNRLYWYRQTLGQGPEFLTYFQNEAQLEKSRLLSDRFSAERPKGSFSTLEIQRTEQGDSAMYLCASSLAYGRGETQYFGPGTRLLVL.

The chain carries TRBV6-6 and TRBJ1-3; D not resolved. Germline CDR1 MNHNY, CDR2 SVGAGI (reference sequence). The V and J ends lost 2 bases and 3 bases respectively, with 11 bases between them. There are 15 residues in the CDR3. DNA for the CDR3: TGTGCCAGCAGTTACAGTAGGGTCTTTGGAAACACCATATATTTT. Encoded protein: CASSYSRVFGNTIYF.